The entry below gives a single T cell receptor (beta chain) sequence along with its context. Its matching antigen is unknown. The data belong to a study of T cell repertoires in cytomegalovirus infection. Each CDR3 protein is one row after TCRdb ran MiXCR on the reads. Altogether about 700,000 distinct CDR3 sequences are present, around 35% being singletons, with the ten largest covering 15% to 20%. The TCR was taken from a human donor in good health (CMV status not recorded). Some clones in this sample may be carry-over from other donors' samples. Sequencing was performed on cultured PBMCs, taken from culture after CMV antigen stimulation.

CDR3: CASSLALGGGLDIQYF. CDR3 DNA sequence: TGCGCCAGCAGCTTGGCTCTCGGAGGAGGGTTGGACATTCAGTACTTC. The rearrangement links TRBV5-1 to TRBJ2-4; D possibly corresponds to TRBD2 (6 bases). The length of the CDR3 is 16 residues. The germline V gene encodes CDR1 SGHRS and CDR2 YFSETQ. Trimming cost V 0 bases and J 8 bases, with 18 bases left between them.